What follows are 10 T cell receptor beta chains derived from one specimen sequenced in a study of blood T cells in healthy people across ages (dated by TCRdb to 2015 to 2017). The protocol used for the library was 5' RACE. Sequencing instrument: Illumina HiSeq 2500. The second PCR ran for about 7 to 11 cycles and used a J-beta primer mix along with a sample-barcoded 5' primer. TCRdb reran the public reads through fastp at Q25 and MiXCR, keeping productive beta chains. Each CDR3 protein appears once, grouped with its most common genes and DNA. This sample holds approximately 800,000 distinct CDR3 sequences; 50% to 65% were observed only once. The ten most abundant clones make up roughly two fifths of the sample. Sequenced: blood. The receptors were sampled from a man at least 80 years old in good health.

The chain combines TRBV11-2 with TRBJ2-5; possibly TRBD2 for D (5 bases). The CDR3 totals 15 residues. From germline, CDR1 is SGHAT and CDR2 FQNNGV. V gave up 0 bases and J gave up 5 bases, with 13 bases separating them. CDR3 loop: CASSLDRGSGETQYF. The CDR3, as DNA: TGTGCCAGCAGCTTAGATCGGGGATCTGGGGAGACCCAGTACTTC.

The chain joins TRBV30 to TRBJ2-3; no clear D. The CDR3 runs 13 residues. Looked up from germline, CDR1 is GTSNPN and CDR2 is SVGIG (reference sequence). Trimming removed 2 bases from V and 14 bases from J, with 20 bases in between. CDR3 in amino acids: CAWSFGEWRYAYF. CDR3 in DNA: TGTGCCTGGAGTTTTGGGGAATGGAGATACGCGTATTTT.

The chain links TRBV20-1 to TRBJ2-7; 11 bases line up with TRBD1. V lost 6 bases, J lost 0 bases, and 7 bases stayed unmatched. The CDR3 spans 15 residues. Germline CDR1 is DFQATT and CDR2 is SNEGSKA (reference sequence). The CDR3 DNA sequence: TGCAGTGCCACCTCCGGGACAGGGGGCTCCTACGAGCAGTACTTC. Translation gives CSATSGTGGSYEQYF.

The CDR3 reads CASSELAGFGSTDTQYF. In DNA form, the CDR3 reads TGTGCCAGCAGTGAATTAGCGGGGTTCGGGAGCACAGATACGCAGTATTTT. V is TRBV2 and J is TRBJ2-3; 8 positions match TRBD2. The CDR3 has 17 residues. The germline V gene encodes CDR1 SNHLY and CDR2 FYNNEI. V was pared by 2 bases and J by 0 bases, with 7 bases of the junction left unmatched.

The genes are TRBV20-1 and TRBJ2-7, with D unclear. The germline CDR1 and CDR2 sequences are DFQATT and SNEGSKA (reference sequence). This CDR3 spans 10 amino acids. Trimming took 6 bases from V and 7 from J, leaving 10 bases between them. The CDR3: CSALVQEQYF. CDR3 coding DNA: TGCAGTGCCCTGGTACAAGAGCAGTACTTC.

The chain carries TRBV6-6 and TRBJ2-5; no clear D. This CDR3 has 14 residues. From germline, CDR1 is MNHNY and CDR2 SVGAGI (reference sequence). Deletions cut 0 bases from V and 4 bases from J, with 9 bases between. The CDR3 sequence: CASSYSTPGETQYF. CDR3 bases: TGTGCCAGCAGTTACTCAACTCCGGGAGAGACCCAGTACTTC.

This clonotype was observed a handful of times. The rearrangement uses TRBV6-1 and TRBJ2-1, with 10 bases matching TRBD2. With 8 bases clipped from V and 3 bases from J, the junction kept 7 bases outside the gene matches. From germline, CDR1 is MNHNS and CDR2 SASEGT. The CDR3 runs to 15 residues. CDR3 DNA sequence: TGTGCCAGCTTCCGACTAGCGGGTCGCTACAATGAGCAGTTCTTC. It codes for CASFRLAGRYNEQFF.

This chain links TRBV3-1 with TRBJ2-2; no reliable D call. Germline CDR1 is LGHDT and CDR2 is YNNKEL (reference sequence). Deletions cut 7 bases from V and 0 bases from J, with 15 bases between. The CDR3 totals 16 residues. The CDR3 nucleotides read TGTGCCAGCACCGAGCATAGGCGGCCGAACACCGGGGAGCTGTTTTTT. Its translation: CASTEHRRPNTGELFF. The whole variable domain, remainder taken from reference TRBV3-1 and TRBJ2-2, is DTAVSQTPKYLVTQMGNDKSIKCEQNLGHDTMYWYKQDSKKFLKIMFSYNNKELIINETVPNRFSPKSPDKAHLNLHINSLELGDSAVYFCASTEHRRPNTGELFFGEGSRLTVL.

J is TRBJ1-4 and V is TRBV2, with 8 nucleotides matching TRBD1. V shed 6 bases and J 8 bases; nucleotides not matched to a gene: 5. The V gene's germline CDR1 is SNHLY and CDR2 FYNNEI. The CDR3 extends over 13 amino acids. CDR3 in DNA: TGTGCCAGCAGCCTCCGGGACAGGGAAAAACTGTTTTTT. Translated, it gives CASSLRDREKLFF.

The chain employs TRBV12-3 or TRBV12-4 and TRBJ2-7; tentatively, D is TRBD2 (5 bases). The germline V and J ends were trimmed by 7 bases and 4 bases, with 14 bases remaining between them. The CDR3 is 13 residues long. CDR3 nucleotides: TGTGCCAGCACCCCCGGTGGGAGATACGAGCAGTACTTC. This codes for CASTPGGRYEQYF.